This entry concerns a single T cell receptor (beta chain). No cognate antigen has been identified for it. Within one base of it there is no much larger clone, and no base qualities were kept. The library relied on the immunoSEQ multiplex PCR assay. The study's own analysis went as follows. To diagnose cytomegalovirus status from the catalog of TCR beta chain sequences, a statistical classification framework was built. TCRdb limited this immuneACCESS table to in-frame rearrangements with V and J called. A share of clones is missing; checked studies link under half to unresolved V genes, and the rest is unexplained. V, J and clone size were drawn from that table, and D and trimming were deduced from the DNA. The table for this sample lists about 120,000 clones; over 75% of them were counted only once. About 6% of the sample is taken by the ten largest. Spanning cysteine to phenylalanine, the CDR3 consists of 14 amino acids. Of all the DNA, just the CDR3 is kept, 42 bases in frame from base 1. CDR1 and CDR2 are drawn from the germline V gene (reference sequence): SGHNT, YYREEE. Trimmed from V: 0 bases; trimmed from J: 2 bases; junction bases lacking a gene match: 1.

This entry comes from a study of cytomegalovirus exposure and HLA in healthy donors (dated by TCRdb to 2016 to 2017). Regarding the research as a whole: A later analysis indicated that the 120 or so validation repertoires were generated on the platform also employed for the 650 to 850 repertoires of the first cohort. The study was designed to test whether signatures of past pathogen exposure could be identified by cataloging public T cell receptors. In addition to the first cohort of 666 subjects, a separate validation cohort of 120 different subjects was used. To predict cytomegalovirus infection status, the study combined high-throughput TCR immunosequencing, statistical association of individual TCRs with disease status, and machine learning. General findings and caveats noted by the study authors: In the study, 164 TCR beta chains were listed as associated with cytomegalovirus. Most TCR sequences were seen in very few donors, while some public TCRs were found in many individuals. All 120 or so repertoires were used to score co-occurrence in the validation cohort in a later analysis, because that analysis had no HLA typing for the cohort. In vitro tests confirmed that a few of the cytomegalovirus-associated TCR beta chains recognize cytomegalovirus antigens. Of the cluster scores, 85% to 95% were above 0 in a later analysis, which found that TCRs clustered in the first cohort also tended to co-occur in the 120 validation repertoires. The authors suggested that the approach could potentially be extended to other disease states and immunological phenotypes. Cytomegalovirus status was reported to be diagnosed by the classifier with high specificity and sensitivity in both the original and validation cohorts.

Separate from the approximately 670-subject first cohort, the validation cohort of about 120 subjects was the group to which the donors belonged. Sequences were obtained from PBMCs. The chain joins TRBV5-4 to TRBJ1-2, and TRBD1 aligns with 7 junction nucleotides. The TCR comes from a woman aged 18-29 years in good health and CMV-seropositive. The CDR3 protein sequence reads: CASSLEQGNYGYTF. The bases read TGTGCCAGCAGCTTGGAACAGGGGAACTATGGCTACACCTTC. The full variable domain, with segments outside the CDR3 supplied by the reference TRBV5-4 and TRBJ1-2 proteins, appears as ETGVTQSPTHLIKTRGQQVTLRCSSQSGHNTVSWYQQALGQGPQFIFQYYREEENGRGNFPPRFSGLQFPNYSSELNVNALELDDSALYLCASSLEQGNYGYTFGSGTRLTVV.